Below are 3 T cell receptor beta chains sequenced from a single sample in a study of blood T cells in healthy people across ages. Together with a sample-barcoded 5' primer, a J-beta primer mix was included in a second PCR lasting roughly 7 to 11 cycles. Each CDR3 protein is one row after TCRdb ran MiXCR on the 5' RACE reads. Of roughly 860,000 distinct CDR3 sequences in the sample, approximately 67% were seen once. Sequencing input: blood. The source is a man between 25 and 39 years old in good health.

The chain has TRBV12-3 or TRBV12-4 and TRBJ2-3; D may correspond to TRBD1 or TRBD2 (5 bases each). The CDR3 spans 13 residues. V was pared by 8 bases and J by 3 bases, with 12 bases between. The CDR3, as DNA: TGTGCCAGCGGGGGTTTTCGTACAGATACGCAGTATTTT. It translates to CASGGFRTDTQYF.

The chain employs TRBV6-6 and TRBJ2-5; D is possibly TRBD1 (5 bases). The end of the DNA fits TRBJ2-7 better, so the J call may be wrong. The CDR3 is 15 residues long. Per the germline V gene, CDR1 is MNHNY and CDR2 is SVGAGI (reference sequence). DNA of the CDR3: TGTGCCAGCAGTTACTCGATTTCACAGGTCTACGAGCAGTACTTC. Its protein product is CASSYSISQVYEQYF.

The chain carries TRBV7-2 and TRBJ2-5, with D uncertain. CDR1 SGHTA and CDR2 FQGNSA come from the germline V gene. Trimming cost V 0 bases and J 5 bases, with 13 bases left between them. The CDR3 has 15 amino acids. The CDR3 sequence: CASSLASAWAETQYF. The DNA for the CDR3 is TGTGCCAGCAGCTTAGCATCTGCTTGGGCCGAGACCCAGTACTTC.